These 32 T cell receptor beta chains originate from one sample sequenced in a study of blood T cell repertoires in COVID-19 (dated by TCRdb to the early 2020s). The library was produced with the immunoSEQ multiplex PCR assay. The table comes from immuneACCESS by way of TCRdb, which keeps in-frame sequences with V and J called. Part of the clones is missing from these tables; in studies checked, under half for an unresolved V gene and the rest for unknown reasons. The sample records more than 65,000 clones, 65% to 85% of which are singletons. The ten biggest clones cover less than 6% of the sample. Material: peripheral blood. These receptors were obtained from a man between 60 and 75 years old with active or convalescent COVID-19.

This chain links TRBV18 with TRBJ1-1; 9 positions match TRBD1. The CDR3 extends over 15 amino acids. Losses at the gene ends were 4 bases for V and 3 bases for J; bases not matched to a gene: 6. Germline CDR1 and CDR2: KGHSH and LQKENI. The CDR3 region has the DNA TGTGCCAGCTCACTCGCCGACAGGGGGTACACTGAAGCTTTCTTT. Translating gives CASSLADRGYTEAFF.

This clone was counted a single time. CDR3 in amino acids: CASSQINQPQHF. Here the CDR3 DNA reads TGTGCCAGCAGCCAGATAAATCAGCCCCAGCATTTT. This chain links TRBV12-3 or TRBV12-4 with TRBJ1-5, with D hard to call. The CDR3 consists of 12 residues. The ends were cut back, 6 bases at V and 4 bases at J, with 7 bases in the middle.

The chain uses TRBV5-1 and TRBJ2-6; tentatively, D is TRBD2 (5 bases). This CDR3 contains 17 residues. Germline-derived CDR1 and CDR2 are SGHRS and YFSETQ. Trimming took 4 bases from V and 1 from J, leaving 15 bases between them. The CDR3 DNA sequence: TGCGCCAGCAGCAAACCCACGACGGGGTCTGGGGCCAACGTCCTGACTTTC. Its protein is CASSKPTTGSGANVLTF.

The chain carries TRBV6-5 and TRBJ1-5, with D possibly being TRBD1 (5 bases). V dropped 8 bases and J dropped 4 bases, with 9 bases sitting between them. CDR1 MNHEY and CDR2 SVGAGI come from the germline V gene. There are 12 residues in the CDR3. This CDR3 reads CASRGGNQPQHF. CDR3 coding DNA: TGTGCCAGCCGGGGGGGAAATCAGCCCCAGCATTTT.

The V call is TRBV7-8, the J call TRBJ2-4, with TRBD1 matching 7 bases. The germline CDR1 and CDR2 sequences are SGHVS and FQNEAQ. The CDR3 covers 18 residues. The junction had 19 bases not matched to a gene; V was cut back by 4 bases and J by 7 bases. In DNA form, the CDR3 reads TGTGCCAGCAGCTGGAATAGACTCCGACAGGGTAGACCGAACATTCAGTACTTC. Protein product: CASSWNRLRQGRPNIQYF.

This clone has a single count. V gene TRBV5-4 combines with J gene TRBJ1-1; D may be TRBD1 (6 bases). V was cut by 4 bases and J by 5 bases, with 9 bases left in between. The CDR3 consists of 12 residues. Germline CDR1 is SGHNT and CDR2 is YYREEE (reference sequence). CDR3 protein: CASSPDRTEAFF. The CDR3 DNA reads TGTGCCAGCAGCCCTGACAGGACTGAAGCTTTCTTT.

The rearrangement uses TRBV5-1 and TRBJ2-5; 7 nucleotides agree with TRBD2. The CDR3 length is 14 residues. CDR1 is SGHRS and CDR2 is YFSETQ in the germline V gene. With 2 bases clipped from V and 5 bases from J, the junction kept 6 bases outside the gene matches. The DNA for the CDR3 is TGCGCCAGCAGCTTTGAGCGGGGCGAGGAGACCCAGTACTTC. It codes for CASSFERGEETQYF.

The CDR3 loop reads CASSLAGGSQETQYF. In nucleotides, the CDR3 is TGTGCCAGCAGCTTGGCGGGGGGATCCCAAGAGACCCAGTACTTC. This chain joins TRBV6-5 and TRBJ2-5, with TRBD2 matching 8 bases. Germline assignment: CDR1 MNHEY and CDR2 SVGAGI. J gave up 1 base and V 6 bases, and 7 bases lay outside the gene matches. This CDR3 is built from 15 residues.

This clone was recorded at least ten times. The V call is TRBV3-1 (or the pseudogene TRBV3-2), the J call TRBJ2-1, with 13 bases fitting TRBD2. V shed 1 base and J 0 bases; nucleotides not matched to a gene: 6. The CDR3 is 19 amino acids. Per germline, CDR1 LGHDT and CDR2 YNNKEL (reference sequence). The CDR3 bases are TGTGCCAGCAGCCAAGGGGGACTAGCGGGGTTCTACTCCTACAATGAGCAGTTCTTC. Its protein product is CASSQGGLAGFYSYNEQFF.

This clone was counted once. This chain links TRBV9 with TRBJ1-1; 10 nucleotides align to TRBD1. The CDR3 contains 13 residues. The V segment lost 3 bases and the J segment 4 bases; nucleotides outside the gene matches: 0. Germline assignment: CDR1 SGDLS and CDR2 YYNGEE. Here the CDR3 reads CASSGTGGTEAFF. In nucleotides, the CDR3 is TGTGCCAGCAGCGGGACAGGGGGCACTGAAGCTTTCTTT.

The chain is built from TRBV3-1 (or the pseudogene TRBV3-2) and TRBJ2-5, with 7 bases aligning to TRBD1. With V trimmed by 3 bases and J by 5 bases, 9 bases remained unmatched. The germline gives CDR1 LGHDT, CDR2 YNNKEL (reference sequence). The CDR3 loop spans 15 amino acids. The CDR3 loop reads CASSQAGRGFETQYF. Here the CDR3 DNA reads TGTGCCAGCAGCCAGGCGGGCAGGGGGTTTGAGACCCAGTACTTC.

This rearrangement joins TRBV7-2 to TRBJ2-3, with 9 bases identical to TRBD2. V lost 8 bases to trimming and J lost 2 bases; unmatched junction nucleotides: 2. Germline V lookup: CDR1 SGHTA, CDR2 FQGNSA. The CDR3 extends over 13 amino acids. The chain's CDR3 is CASAGGDTDTQYF. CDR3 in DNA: TGTGCCAGCGCGGGGGGGGACACAGATACGCAGTATTTT.

This CDR3 reads CASSQARDTQYF. The CDR3 region has the DNA TGTGCCAGCAGCCAAGCCCGGGATACGCAGTATTTT. The V gene is TRBV9, the J gene TRBJ2-3; D gene ambiguous. The germline CDR1 and CDR2 sequences are SGDLS and YYNGEE. V shed 4 bases and J shed 6 bases, with 9 bases lying between them. This CDR3 contains 12 residues. Full variable domain (missing parts from reference TRBV9 and TRBJ2-3): DSGVTQTPKHLITATGQRVTLRCSPRSGDLSVYWYQQSLDQGLQFLIQYYNGEERAKGNILERFSAQQFPDLHSELNLSSLELGDSALYFCASSQARDTQYFGPGTRLTVL.

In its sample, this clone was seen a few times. The CDR3 nucleotides read TGTGCCAGTAGTGGCGCGTATAGCGGCAATCAGCCCCAGCATTTT. Translated, it gives CASSGAYSGNQPQHF. The chain links TRBV19 to TRBJ1-5; D ambiguous. The germline V gene encodes CDR1 LNHDA and CDR2 SQIVND (reference sequence). The CDR3 runs 15 residues. The V end was cut by 5 bases, the J end by 2 bases, with 13 bases between.

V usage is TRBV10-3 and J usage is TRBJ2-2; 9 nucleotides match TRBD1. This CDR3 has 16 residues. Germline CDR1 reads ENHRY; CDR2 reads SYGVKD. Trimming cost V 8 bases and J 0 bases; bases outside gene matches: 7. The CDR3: CAIGAGQGSNTGELFF. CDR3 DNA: TGTGCCATCGGGGCGGGACAGGGATCGAACACCGGGGAGCTGTTTTTT.

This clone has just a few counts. The CDR3 loop reads CASSLPAGGSGNTIYF. CDR3 sequence (DNA): TGTGCCAGCAGCTTACCCGCTGGAGGTTCTGGAAACACCATATATTTT. The chain joins TRBV7-6 to TRBJ1-3; no firm D call. From germline, CDR1 is SGHVS and CDR2 FNYEAQ. With 2 bases removed from V and 1 base from J, the gap between germline ends came to 12 bases. CDR3 length: 16 residues.

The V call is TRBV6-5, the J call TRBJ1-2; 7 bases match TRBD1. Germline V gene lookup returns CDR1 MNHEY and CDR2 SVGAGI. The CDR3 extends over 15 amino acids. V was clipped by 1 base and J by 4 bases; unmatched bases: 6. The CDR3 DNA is TGTGCCAGCAGTTACTATAGGGGGCTACTCTATGGCTACACCTTC. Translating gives CASSYYRGLLYGYTF.

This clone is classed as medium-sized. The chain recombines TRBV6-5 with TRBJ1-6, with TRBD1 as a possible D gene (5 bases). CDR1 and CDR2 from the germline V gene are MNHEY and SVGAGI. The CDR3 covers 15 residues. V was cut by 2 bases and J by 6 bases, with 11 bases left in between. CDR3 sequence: CASSYLRQFNSPLHF. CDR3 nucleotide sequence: TGTGCCAGCAGTTACCTACGACAGTTTAATTCACCCCTCCACTTT.

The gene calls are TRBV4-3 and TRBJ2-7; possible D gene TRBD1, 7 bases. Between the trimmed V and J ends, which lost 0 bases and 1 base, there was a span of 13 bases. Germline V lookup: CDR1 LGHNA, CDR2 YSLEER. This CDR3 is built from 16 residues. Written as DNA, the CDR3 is TGCGCCAGCAGCCAAGATTTGGCAGGGGGGTCCTACGAGCAGTACTTC. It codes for CASSQDLAGGSYEQYF.

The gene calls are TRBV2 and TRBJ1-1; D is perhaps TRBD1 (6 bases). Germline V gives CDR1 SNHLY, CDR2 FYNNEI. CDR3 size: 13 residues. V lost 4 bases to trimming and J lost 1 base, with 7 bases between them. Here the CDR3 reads CASSGQANTEAFF. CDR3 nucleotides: TGTGCCAGCAGTGGACAGGCGAACACTGAAGCTTTCTTT.

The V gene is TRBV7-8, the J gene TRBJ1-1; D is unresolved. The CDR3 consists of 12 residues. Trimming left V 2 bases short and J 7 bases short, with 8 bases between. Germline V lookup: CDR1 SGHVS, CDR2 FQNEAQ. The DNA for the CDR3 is TGTGCCAGCAGCTTAAGTAGATATGAAGCTTTCTTT. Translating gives CASSLSRYEAFF.

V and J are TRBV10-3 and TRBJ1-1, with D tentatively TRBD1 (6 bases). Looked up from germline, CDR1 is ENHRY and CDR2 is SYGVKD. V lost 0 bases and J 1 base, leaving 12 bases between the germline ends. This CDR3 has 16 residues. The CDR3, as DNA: TGTGCCATCAGTGAGTCGATTAAACAGGGGAACACTGAAGCTTTCTTT. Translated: CAISESIKQGNTEAFF.

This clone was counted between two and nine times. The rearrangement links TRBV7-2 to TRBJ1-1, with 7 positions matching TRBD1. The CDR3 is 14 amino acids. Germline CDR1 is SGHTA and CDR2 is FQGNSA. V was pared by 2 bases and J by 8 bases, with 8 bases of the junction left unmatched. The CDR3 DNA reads TGTGCCAGCAGCTTAACAGGGGCTTCTCCCGAAGCTTTCTTT. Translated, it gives CASSLTGASPEAFF.

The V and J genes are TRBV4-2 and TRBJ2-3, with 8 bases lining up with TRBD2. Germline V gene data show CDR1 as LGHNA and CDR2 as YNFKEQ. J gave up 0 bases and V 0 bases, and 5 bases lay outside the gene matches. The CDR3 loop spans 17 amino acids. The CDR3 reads CASSQDARGVSTDTQYF. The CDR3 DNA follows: TGTGCCAGCAGCCAAGATGCGCGGGGGGTTAGCACAGATACGCAGTATTTT.

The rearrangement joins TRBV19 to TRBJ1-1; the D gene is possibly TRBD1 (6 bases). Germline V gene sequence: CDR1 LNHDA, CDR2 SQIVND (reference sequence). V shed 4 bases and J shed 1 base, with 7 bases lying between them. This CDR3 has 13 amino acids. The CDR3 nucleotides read TGTGCCAGTAGTACAGGGGAGAACACTGAAGCTTTCTTT. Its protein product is CASSTGENTEAFF.

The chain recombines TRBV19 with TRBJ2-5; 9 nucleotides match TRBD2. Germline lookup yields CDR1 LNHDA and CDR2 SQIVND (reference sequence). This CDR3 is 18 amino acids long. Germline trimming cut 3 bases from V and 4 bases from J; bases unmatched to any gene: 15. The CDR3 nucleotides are TGTGCCAGTAGTATGCAGCGGGGGGATTATCAGTTCGGAGAGACCCAGTACTTC. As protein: CASSMQRGDYQFGETQYF.

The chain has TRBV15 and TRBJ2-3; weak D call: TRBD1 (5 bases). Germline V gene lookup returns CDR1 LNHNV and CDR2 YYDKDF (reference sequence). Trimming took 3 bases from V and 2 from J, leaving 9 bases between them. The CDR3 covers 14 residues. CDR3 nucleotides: TGTGCCACCAGCAGTTGGGGCCTCACAGATACGCAGTATTTT. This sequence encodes CATSSWGLTDTQYF.

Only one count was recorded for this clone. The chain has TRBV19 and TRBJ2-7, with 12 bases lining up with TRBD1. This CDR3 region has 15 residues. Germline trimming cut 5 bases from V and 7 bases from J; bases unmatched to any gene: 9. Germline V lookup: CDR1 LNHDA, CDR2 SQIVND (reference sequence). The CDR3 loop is CASSASGQGAREQYF. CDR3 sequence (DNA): TGTGCCAGTAGTGCCTCGGGACAGGGGGCGAGGGAGCAGTACTTC.

CDR3 residues: CARSLEYHRAFNQPQHF. CDR3 nucleotide sequence: TGTGCCAGAAGCTTGGAATATCACAGGGCCTTCAATCAGCCCCAGCATTTT. V gene TRBV5-3 combines with J gene TRBJ1-5, with D possibly TRBD1 on 6 matching bases. TRBV5-3 is placed among ORFs of uncertain function. The CDR3 runs 17 residues. V was cut by 0 bases and J by 3 bases, with 16 bases left in between.

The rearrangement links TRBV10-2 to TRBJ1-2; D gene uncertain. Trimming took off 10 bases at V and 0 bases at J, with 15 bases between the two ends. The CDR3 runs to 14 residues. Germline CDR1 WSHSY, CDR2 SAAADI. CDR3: CAIREARTNYGYTF. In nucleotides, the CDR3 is TGCGCCATCCGGGAGGCGCGGACTAACTATGGCTACACCTTC.

The CDR3, as DNA: TGTGCCAGCAGCGCTCTCAATCCCGGGACAGAGTACACCTTC. Translating it yields CASSALNPGTEYTF. The chain joins TRBV6-2 or TRBV6-3 to TRBJ1-2, with TRBD1 matching over 7 bases. Trimming cost V 6 bases and J 11 bases; bases outside gene matches: 15. The CDR3 sequence is 14 residues long. From germline, CDR1 is MNHEY and CDR2 SVGEGT.

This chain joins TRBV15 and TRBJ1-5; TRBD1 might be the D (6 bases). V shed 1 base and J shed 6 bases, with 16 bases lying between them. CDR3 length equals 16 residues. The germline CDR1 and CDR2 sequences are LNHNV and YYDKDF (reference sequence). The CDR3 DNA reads TGTGCCACCAGCAGAGGATCAGGGGCGGGCGTTCAGCCCCAGCATTTT. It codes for CATSRGSGAGVQPQHF.